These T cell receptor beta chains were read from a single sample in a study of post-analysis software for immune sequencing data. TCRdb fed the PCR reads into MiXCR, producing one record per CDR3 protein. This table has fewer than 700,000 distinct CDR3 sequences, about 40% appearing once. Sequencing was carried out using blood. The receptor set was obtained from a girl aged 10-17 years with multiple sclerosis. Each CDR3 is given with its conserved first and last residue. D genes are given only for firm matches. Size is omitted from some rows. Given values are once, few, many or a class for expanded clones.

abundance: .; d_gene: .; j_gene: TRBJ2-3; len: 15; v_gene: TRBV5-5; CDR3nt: TGTGCCAGCAGCTTGGCGGGAGAGATGGGTTATACGCAGTATTTT; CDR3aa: CASSLAGEMGYTQYF
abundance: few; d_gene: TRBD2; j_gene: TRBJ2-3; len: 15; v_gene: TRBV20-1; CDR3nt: TGCAGTGCTAGTTTCAGGCTAGCGGGAGCGGGTACGCAGTATTTT; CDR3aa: CSASFRLAGAGTQYF
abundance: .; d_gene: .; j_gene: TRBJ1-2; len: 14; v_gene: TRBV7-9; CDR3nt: TGTGCCAGCAGCCCGATCGCCACGGGCTATGGCTACACCTTC; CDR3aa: CASSPIATGYGYTF
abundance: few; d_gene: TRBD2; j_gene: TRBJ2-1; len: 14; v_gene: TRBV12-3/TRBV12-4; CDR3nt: TGTGCCAGCACCTTTAGCGGGAGAGGTAATGAGCAGTTCTTC; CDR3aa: CASTFSGRGNEQFF
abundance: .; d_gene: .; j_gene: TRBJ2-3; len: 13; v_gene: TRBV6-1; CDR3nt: TGTGCCAGCAGTGAAGTTGGAAGCGGGTCGCAGTATTTT; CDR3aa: CASSEVGSGSQYF
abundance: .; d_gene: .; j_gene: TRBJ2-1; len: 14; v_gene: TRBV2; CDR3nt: TGTGCCAGCGGCCGGGACGTTCTCGGCAATGAGCAGTTCTTC; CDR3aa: CASGRDVLGNEQFF
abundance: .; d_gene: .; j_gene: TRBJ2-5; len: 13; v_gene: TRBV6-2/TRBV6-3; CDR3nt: TGTGCCAGCAGACTACGGTTCCAAGAGACCCAGTACTTC; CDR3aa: CASRLRFQETQYF
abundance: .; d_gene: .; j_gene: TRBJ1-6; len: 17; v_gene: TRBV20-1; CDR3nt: TGCAGTGCTAGAGACACTATCGAGAGCTCCTATAATTCACCCCTCCACTTT; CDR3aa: CSARDTIESSYNSPLHF
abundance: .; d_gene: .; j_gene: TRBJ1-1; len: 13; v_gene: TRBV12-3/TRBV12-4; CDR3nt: TGTGCCAGCAGTTTATGGGAGGAGACTGAAGCTTTCTTT; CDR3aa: CASSLWEETEAFF
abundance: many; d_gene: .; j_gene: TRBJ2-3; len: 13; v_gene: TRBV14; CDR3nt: TGTGCCAGCAGCCAAGTATTCTTGGGGACGCAGTATTTT; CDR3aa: CASSQVFLGTQYF
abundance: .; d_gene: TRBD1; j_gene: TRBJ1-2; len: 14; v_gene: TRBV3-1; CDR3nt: TGTGCCAGCAGCCAAAGGCCAGGGGGCGATGGCTACACCTTC; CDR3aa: CASSQRPGGDGYTF
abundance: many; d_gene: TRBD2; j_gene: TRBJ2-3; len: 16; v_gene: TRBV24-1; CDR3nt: TGTGCCACCAGTGATACGGGACTAGCCCTCGGGGATACGCAGTATTTT; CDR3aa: CATSDTGLALGDTQYF
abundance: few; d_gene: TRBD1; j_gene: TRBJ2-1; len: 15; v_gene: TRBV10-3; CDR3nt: TGTGCCATCAGTATGGGACAGGGGGCTGTGAATGAGCAGTTCTTC; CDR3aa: CAISMGQGAVNEQFF
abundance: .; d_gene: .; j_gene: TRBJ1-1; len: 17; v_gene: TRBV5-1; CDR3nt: TGCGCCAGCAGCCTGGGTCCACAGGCCAAATGGGGCACTGAAGCTTTCTTT; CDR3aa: CASSLGPQAKWGTEAFF
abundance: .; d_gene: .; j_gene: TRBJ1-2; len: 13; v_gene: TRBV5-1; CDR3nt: TGCGCCAGCAGCCCTATCACAGGGTTTGGCTACACCTTC; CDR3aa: CASSPITGFGYTF
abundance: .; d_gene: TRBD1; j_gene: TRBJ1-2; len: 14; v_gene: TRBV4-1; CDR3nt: TGCGCCAGCAGCCTGAGGGACAGGGACTATGGCTACACCTTC; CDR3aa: CASSLRDRDYGYTF
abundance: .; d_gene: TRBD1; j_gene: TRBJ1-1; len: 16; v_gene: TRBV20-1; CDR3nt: TGCAGTGCTAGAGTCAGGGGGCGAACGGGGGGCACTGAAGCTTTCTTT; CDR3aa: CSARVRGRTGGTEAFF
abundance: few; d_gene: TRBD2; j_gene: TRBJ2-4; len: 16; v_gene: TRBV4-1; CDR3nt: TGCGCCAGCAGCCAAGGGACCGGGGGGACGAAAAACATTCAGTACTTC; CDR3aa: CASSQGTGGTKNIQYF
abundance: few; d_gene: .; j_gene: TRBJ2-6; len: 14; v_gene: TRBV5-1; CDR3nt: TGCGCCAGCGCCGGGCGGTCTGGGGCCAACGTCCTGACTTTC; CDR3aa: CASAGRSGANVLTF
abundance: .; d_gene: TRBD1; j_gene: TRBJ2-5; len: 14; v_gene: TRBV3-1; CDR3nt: TGTGCCAGCAGCCTGACAGGGCCCATCAATGAGCAGTACTTC; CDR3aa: CASSLTGPINEQYF
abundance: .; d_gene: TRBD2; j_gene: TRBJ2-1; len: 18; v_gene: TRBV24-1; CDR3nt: TGTGCCACCAGTCAACCCAACGGAGCGGGAGACCCCTACAATGAGCAGTTCTTC; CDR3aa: CATSQPNGAGDPYNEQFF
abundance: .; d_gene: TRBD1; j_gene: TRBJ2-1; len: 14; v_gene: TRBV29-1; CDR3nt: TGCAGCGTTGACCGGGACAGGGGGTACAATGAGCAGTTCTTC; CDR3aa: CSVDRDRGYNEQFF
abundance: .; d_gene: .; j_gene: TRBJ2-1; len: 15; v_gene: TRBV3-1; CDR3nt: TGTGCCAGCAGTCGTGGAGGGGGAAGGTACAATGAGCAGTTCTTC; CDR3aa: CASSRGGGRYNEQFF
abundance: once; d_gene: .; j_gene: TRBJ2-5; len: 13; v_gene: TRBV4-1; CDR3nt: TGCGCCAGCAGCAACAGGGACGGCGAGACCCAGTACTTC; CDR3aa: CASSNRDGETQYF
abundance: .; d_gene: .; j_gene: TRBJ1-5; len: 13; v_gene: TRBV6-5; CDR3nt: TGTGCCAGCAGTTACTCGAAGTGGGGGACCCAGCATTTT; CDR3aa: CASSYSKWGTQHF
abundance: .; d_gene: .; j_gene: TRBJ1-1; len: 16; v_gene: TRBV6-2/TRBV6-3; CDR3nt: TGTGCCAGCAGTTACGCGGGCGGGCAGCCGAACACTGAAGCTTTCTTT; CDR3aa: CASSYAGGQPNTEAFF
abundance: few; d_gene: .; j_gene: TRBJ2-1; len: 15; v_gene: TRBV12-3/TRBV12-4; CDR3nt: TGTGCCAGCAGTCCTGGGAAGGGGGCCTACAATGAGCAGTTCTTC; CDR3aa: CASSPGKGAYNEQFF
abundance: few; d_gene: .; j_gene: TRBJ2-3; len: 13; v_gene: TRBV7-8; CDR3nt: TGTGCCAGTAGGTTAGACGTCACAGATACGCAGTATTTT; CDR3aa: CASRLDVTDTQYF
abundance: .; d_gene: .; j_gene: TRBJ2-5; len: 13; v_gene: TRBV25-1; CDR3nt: TGTGCCAGCAGTGTCGGGGCTCAAGAGACCCAGTACTTC; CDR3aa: CASSVGAQETQYF
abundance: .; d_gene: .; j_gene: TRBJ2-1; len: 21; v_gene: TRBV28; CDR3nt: TGTGCCAGCAGTTTAAATCTCGGGGACTCGCTCTGCCCGGGGTCCTACAATGAGCAGTTCTTC; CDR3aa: CASSLNLGDSLCPGSYNEQFF
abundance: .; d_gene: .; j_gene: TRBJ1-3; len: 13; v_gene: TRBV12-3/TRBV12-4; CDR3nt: TGTGCCAGCAGTTTGGCAGCAGGAAACACCATATATTTT; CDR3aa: CASSLAAGNTIYF
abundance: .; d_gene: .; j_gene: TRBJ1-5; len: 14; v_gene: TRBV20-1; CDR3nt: TGCAGTGCTAGAGAGGGGTATAGCAATCAGCCCCAGCATTTT; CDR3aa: CSAREGYSNQPQHF